These 20 T cell receptor beta chains originate from one sample sequenced in a study of cytomegalovirus exposure and HLA in healthy donors (dated by TCRdb to about 2017). Receptor amplification or capture employed the immunoSEQ multiplex PCR assay. For the multiplex PCR, a mixture combining 60 forward primers for TCR Vbeta segments and 13 reverse primers for TCR Jbeta segments was used. In its TCRdb copy, this immuneACCESS table keeps in-frame sequences only and misses some clones. Where compared with another copy, unresolved V genes explain less than half of these, and the others have no known cause. The sample has 80,000 to 130,000 clones on record, 75% to 85% of them singletons. The top ten constitute 0.9% to 1.5% of the sample. The sample taken for sequencing was PBMCs. These receptors were taken from a woman aged 18-29 years in good health and CMV-seronegative.

The genes are TRBV7-9 and TRBJ1-1; D unclear. Per germline, CDR1 SEHNR and CDR2 FQNEAQ (reference sequence). Trimming took off 0 bases at V and 1 base at J, with 6 bases between the two ends. The CDR3 covers 14 residues. CDR3 sequence reads: CASSLARPNTEAFF. CDR3 nucleotide sequence: TGTGCCAGCAGCTTAGCGAGGCCGAACACTGAAGCTTTCTTT. The full variable domain, rest sourced from reference TRBV7-9 and TRBJ1-1, is DTGVSQNPRHKITKRGQNVTFRCDPISEHNRLYWYRQTLGQGPEFLTYFQNEAQLEKSRLLSDRFSAERPKGSFSTLEIQRTEQGDSAMYLCASSLARPNTEAFFGQGTRLTVV.

This clone was detected ten times or more. V and J are TRBV7-2 and TRBJ1-1; D gene unclear. CDR3 size: 13 residues. The V end lost 5 bases, the J end lost 0 bases, and 7 bases lay between the germline ends. The germline CDR1 and CDR2 sequences are SGHTA and FQGNSA. The CDR3, as DNA: TGTGCCAGCAGCCAGGCCATGAACACTGAAGCTTTCTTT. It codes for CASSQAMNTEAFF.

This clone has only a few counts. The chain is built from TRBV5-4 and TRBJ1-1; 7 nucleotides agree with TRBD1. Germline V lookup: CDR1 SGHNT, CDR2 YYREEE (reference sequence). V shed 2 bases and J 0 bases; nucleotides not matched to a gene: 7. This CDR3 is built from 16 residues. The CDR3 reads CASSFGETGVNTEAFF. The CDR3 coding sequence is TGTGCCAGCAGCTTCGGGGAAACAGGGGTGAACACTGAAGCTTTCTTT.

The chain joins TRBV6-5 to TRBJ2-7; the D gene is possibly TRBD1 (6 bases). The CDR3 has 13 amino acids. The germline V and J ends were trimmed by 8 bases and 4 bases, with 15 bases remaining between them. Germline CDR1 is MNHEY and CDR2 is SVGAGI. The CDR3 DNA follows: TGTGCCAGCCAGACAGGCACTCAATACGAGCAGTACTTC. It encodes CASQTGTQYEQYF.

About this clone: Other nucleotide sequences from this sample produce the same CDR3. The chain is built from TRBV18 and TRBJ1-1; D might be TRBD1 (5 bases). The CDR3 is 15 amino acids. Trimming left V 5 bases short and J 8 bases short, with 21 bases between. In germline, CDR1 is KGHSH, CDR2 LQKENI. The CDR3 region has the DNA TGTGCCAGCTCAACCAATCCAACAGGCCGCGGAGAAGCTTTCTTT. It translates to CASSTNPTGRGEAFF.

The rearrangement uses TRBV5-1 and TRBJ1-1, with 8 positions matching TRBD1. The CDR3 is 13 amino acids. After removal of 4 bases from V and 5 bases from J, the junction contained 4 bases not matched to a gene. Germline V gene data show CDR1 as SGHRS and CDR2 as YFSETQ. The CDR3 DNA reads TGCGCCAGCAGCCGACAGGGGCCGACTGAAGCTTTCTTT. Amino acids: CASSRQGPTEAFF.

The chain couples TRBV27 to TRBJ2-1, with 8 bases that match TRBD2. CDR3 length: 16 amino acids. V lost 7 bases and J lost 4; bases outside the gene matches: 12. Germline values: CDR1 MNHEY, CDR2 SMNVEV (reference sequence). CDR3 DNA sequence: TGTGCCAGCATCCGGACTAGCCCTTTTAGGTACAATGAGCAGTTCTTC. Translated, it gives CASIRTSPFRYNEQFF.

There are a few counts of this clone. The chain combines TRBV4-3 with TRBJ1-3; D is possibly TRBD1 (5 bases). CDR3 length: 18 amino acids. Trimming took 1 base from V and 2 from J, leaving 18 bases between them. The germline V gene encodes CDR1 LGHNA and CDR2 YSLEER. The CDR3 DNA is TGCGCCAGCAGCCAAGGTTCCTTTAGCGGGGCCACTGGAAACACCATATATTTT. The encoded protein is CASSQGSFSGATGNTIYF.

V and J are TRBV19 and TRBJ1-2; D uncertain. The V and J ends lost 7 bases and 5 bases respectively, with 17 bases between them. The CDR3 consists of 14 residues. The V gene's germline CDR1 is LNHDA and CDR2 SQIVND (reference sequence). CDR3 sequence: CASTPLRAGYGYTF. DNA of the CDR3: TGTGCCAGTACTCCCCTCCGGGCGGGATATGGCTACACCTTC.

This chain connects TRBV4-1 to TRBJ2-2; 7 bases line up with TRBD1. Germline V CDR1 and CDR2: MGHRA, YSYEKL. V lost 1 base to trimming and J lost 6 bases; unmatched junction nucleotides: 2. The CDR3 sequence is 14 residues long. The CDR3 bases are TGCGCCAGCAGCCAAGGTGACAGGGCCGGGGAGCTGTTTTTT. Its protein is CASSQGDRAGELFF.

J is TRBJ1-5 and V is TRBV28; unclear D gene. The V end was cut by 9 bases, the J end by 0 bases, with 9 bases between. CDR1 and CDR2 from the germline V gene are MDHEN and SYDVKM. There are 13 residues in the CDR3. CDR3: CASRTYSNQPQHF. CDR3 bases: TGTGCCAGTCGTACTTATAGCAATCAGCCCCAGCATTTT.

The V call is TRBV19, the J call TRBJ1-2, with TRBD1 identical over 7 bases. Germline lookup yields CDR1 LNHDA and CDR2 SQIVND (reference sequence). CDR3 size: 14 residues. J gave up 1 base and V 6 bases, and 5 bases lay outside the gene matches. CDR3 sequence (DNA): TGTGCCAGTAGGACGGGACAGCTTAACTATGGCTACACCTTC. It is translated as CASRTGQLNYGYTF. Full variable domain (remainder filled in from reference TRBV19 and TRBJ1-2): DGGITQSPKYLFRKEGQNVTLSCEQNLNHDAMYWYRQDPGQGLRLIYYSQIVNDFQKGDIAEGYSVSREKKESFPLTVTSAQKNPTAFYLCASRTGQLNYGYTFGSGTRLTVV.

J is TRBJ2-1 and V is TRBV2; 8 positions agree with TRBD1. After removal of 4 bases from V and 10 bases from J, the junction contained 6 bases not matched to a gene. CDR1 is SNHLY and CDR2 is FYNNEI in the germline V gene. The length of the CDR3 is 13 residues. The CDR3 sequence is CASSVQGVWEQFF. The DNA of the CDR3 is TGTGCCAGCAGTGTACAGGGGGTCTGGGAGCAGTTCTTC.

The chain carries TRBV7-8 and TRBJ1-5, with D maybe TRBD1 (5 bases). In germline, CDR1 is SGHVS, CDR2 FQNEAQ. The CDR3 runs 15 residues. V lost 2 bases to trimming and J lost 6 bases, with 14 bases between them. Written as DNA, the CDR3 is TGTGCCAGCAGCTTAAGGGGTTTGAAGAGTCAGCCCCAGCATTTT. Amino acid sequence: CASSLRGLKSQPQHF.

This clone occurred a few times. The chain links TRBV4-3 to TRBJ2-3, with 8 bases that match TRBD1. This CDR3 comprises 14 residues. Germline-derived CDR1 and CDR2 are LGHNA and YSLEER. Trimming removed 4 bases from V and 2 bases from J; junction bases left unmatched: 2. CDR3 loop: CASSLDRDTDTQYF. CDR3 in DNA: TGCGCCAGCAGCCTGGACAGGGACACAGATACGCAGTATTTT.

The V gene is TRBV6-5, the J gene TRBJ1-5; TRBD1 aligns across 8 bases. V was clipped by 5 bases and J by 1 base; unmatched bases: 1. In germline, CDR1 is MNHEY, CDR2 SVGAGI. CDR3 length equals 14 residues. The CDR3 loop is CASSRTGSNQPQHF. CDR3 bases: TGTGCCAGCAGTAGGACAGGGAGCAATCAGCCCCAGCATTTT.

The rearrangement uses TRBV5-1 and TRBJ2-7; D is possibly TRBD2 (5 bases). Between the trimmed V and J ends, which lost 0 bases and 4 bases, there was a span of 11 bases. The CDR3 has 14 amino acids. Germline CDR1 SGHRS, CDR2 YFSETQ. CDR3 amino acids: CASSLAGIEYEQYF. CDR3 in DNA: TGCGCCAGCAGCTTGGCCGGGATTGAGTACGAGCAGTACTTC.

The chain joins TRBV19 to TRBJ1-4, with D possibly being TRBD1 (6 bases). Trimming removed 5 bases from V and 6 bases from J, with 13 bases in between. CDR1 and CDR2 from the germline V gene are LNHDA and SQIVND (reference sequence). This CDR3 has 14 residues. CDR3 region: CASSLKPGDEKLFF. In DNA, the CDR3 is TGTGCCAGTAGTCTCAAGCCAGGGGATGAAAAACTGTTTTTT. Full variable domain (remainder filled in from reference TRBV19 and TRBJ1-4): DGGITQSPKYLFRKEGQNVTLSCEQNLNHDAMYWYRQDPGQGLRLIYYSQIVNDFQKGDIAEGYSVSREKKESFPLTVTSAQKNPTAFYLCASSLKPGDEKLFFGSGTQLSVL.

This chain uses TRBV5-1 with TRBJ2-2; D is possibly TRBD1 (6 bases). Germline CDR1 SGHRS, CDR2 YFSETQ. Trimming pared 4 bases from V and 4 bases from J, leaving 8 bases between. This CDR3 has 13 residues. As DNA, the CDR3 is TGCGCCAGCAGCACAGGGCCCACCGGGGAGCTGTTTTTT. As protein: CASSTGPTGELFF.

Only one count was recorded for this clone. V is TRBV5-1 and J is TRBJ2-5; no clear D. V shed 4 bases and J shed 2 bases, with 12 bases lying between them. Germline values: CDR1 SGHRS, CDR2 YFSETQ. CDR3 length: 14 residues. The CDR3 DNA reads TGCGCCAGCAGCACGGTCCCCGTACAAGAGACCCAGTACTTC. It translates to CASSTVPVQETQYF.